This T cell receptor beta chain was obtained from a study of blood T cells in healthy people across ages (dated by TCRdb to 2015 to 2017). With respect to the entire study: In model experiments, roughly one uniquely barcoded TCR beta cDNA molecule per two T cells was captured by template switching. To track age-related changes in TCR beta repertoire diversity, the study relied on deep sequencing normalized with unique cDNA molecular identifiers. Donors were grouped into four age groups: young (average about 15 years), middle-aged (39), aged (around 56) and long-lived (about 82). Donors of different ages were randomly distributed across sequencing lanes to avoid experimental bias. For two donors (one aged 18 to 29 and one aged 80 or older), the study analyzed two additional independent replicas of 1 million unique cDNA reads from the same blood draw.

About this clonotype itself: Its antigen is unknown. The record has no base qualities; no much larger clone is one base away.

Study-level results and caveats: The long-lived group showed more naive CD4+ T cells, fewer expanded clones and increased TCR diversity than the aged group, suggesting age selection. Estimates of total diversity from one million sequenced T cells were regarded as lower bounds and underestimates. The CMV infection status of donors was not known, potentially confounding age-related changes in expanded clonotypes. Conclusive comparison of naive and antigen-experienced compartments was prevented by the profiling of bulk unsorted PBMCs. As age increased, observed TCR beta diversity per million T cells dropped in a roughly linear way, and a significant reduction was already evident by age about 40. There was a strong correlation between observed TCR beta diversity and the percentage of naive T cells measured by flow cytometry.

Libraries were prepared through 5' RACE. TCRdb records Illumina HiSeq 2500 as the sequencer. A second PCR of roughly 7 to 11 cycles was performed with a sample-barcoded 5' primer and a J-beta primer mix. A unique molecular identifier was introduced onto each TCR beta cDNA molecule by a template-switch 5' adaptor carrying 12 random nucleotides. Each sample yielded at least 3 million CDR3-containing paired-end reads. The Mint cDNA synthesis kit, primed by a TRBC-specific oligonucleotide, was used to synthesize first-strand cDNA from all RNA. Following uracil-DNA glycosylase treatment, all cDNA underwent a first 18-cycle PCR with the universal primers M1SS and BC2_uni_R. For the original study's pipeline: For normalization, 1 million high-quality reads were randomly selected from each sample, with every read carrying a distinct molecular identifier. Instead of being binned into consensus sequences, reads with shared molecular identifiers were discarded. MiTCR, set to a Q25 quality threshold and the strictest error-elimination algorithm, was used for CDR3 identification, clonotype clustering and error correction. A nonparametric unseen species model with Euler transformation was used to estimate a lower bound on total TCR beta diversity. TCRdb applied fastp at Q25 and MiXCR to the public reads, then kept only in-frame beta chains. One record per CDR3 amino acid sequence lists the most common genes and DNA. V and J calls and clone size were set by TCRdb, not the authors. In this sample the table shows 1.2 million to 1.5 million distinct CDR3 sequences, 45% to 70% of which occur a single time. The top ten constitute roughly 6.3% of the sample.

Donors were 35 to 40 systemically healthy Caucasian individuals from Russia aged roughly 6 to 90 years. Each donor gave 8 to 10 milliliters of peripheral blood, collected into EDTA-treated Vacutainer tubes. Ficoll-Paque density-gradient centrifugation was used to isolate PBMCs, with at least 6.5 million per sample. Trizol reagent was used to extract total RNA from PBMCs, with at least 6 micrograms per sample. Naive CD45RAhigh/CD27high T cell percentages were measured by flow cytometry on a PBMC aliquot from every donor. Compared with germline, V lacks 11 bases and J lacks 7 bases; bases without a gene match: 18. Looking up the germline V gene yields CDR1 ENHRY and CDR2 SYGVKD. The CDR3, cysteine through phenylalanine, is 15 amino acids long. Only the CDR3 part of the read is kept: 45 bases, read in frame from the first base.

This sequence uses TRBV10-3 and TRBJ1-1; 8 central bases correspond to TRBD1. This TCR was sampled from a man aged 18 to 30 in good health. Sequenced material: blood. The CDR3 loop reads CASTGTGISGREAFF. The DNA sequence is TGTGCCTCAACCGGGACAGGTATCTCGGGCCGTGAAGCTTTCTTT.